This TCR beta chain was recovered during a study of B cell selection in AIRE deficiency. Study results and limitations: Healthy donors alone shared under 35% of a few thousand Treg sequences; patients alone nearly 9.5%. AIRE-deficient Tconv and Treg repertoires matched healthy donors in TCRBV, CDR3 length, diversity. Shared Treg sequences had shorter CDR3s, biased toward rearrangements with few non-templated insertions. About 30.6% of healthy-shared Treg TCRbeta sequences appeared in patient Tconv cells.

The CDR3 spans 11 residues. Trimming left V 1 base short and J 7 bases short, with 5 bases between. The V gene's germline CDR1 is SGHDT and CDR2 YYEEEE. Remarks on this clone: What it binds is unknown.

Method: immunoSEQ multiplex PCR; TCRdb's copy keeps in-frame clones and lacks some. The data show approximately 24,000 clones, 95% to 96% seen once. CD4+CD127+ cells were sorted as the conventional CD4 T cells. Sequences were obtained from CD4+CD127+ conventional T cells sorted from PBMCs. The genes are TRBV5-6 and TRBJ1-1; D gene uncertain. This sequence originates from a human donor in good health. The CDR3 here is CASSLSSEAFF. DNA of the CDR3: TGTGCCAGCAGCTTGAGTAGTGAAGCTTTCTTT. Complete variable domain (other parts from reference TRBV5-6 and TRBJ1-1): DAGVTQSPTHLIKTRGQQVTLRCSPKSGHDTVSWYQQALGQGPQFIFQYYEEEERQRGNFPDRFSGHQFPNYSSELNVNALLLGDSALYLCASSLSSEAFFGQGTRLTVV.